The clone carrying this T cell receptor beta chain was seen only once. The data are from a study of PD-1 blockade in classical Hodgkin lymphoma. Each patient's relapse followed autologous stem cell transplantation, and brentuximab vedotin exposure varied. TCRdb's table, derived via immunoSEQ multiplex PCR, lists solely in-frame clones and lacks some. The sample lists 9,000 to 13,000 clones, about 75% occurring once. Trimming pared 5 bases from V and 5 bases from J, leaving 12 bases between. CDR1 is LNHNV, CDR2 YYDKDF, per germline (reference sequence). The CDR3 loop spans 14 amino acids. The input for sequencing was peripheral blood mononuclear cells (PBMCs), taken at baseline. This chain connects TRBV15 to TRBJ2-2; D gene uncertain. The source is a human donor with classical Hodgkin lymphoma. The CDR3 region has the DNA TGTGCCACCAGCTGGGCACAATCTACCGGGGAGCTGTTTTTT. The encoded protein is CATSWAQSTGELFF.